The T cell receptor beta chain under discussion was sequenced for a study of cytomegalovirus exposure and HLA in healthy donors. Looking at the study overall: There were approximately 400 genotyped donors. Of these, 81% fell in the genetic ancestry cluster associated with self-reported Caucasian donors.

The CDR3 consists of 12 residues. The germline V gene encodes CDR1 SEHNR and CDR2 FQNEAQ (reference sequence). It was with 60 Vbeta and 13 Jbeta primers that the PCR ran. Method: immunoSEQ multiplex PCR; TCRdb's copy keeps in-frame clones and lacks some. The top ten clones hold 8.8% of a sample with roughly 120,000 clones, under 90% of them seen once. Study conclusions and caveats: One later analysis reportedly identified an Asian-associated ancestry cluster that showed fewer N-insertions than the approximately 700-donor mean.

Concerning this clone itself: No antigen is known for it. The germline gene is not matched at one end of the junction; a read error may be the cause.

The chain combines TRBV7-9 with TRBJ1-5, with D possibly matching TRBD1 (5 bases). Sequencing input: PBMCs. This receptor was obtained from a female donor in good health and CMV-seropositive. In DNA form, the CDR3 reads TGTTCCAGCAGCCAGGGTGATCAGCCCCAGCATTTT. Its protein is CSSSQGDQPQHF.